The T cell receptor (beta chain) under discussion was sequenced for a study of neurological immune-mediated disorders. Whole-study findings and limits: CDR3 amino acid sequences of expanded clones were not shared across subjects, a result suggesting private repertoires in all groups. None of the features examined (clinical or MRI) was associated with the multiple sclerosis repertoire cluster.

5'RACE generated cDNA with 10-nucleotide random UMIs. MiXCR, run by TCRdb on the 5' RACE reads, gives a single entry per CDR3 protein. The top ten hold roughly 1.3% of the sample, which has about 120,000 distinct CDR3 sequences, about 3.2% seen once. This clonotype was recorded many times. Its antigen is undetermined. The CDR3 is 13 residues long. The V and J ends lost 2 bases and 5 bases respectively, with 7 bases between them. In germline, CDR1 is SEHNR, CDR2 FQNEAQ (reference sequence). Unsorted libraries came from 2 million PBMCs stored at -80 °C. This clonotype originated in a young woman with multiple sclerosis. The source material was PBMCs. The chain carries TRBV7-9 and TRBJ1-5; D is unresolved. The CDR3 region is CASSLNIDQPQHF. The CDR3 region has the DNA TGTGCCAGCAGCTTAAACATCGATCAGCCCCAGCATTTT.